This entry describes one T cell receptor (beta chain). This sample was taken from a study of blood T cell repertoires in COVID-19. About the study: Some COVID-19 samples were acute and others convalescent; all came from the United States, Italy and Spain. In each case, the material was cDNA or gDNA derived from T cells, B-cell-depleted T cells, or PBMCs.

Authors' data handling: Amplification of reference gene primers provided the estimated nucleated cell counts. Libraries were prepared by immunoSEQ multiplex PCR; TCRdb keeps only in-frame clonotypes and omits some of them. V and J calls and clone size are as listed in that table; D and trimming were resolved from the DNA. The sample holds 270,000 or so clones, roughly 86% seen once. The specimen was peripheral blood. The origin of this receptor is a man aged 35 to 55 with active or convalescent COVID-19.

CDR3 amino acids: CASSTARVNTEAFF. Written as DNA, the CDR3 is TGTGCCAGTAGTACGGCCAGGGTTAACACTGAAGCTTTCTTT. This chain connects TRBV19 to TRBJ1-1, with TRBD1 as a possible D gene (5 bases). V lost 4 bases and J 2 bases, leaving 11 bases between the germline ends. CDR1 is LNHDA and CDR2 is SQIVND in the germline V gene (reference sequence). This CDR3 is 14 amino acids long. Complete variable domain (other parts from reference TRBV19 and TRBJ1-1): DGGITQSPKYLFRKEGQNVTLSCEQNLNHDAMYWYRQDPGQGLRLIYYSQIVNDFQKGDIAEGYSVSREKKESFPLTVTSAQKNPTAFYLCASSTARVNTEAFFGQGTRLTVV.